This T cell receptor beta chain is drawn from a study of T cells in Graves' hyperthyroidism and ophthalmopathy. Overall study: Peripheral blood sampling occurred at initial diagnosis, before any treatment. Overall study results and limits: It was a median 6.5 months before onset that the model predicted ophthalmopathy.

This CDR3 region has 12 residues. CDR1 is MGHRA, CDR2 YSYEKL, per germline. Trimming removed 5 bases at V and 8 bases at J, with 12 bases between. This clonotype was seen only a few times. Its antigen is unknown. Exclusion of patients followed from uncontrolled infection, other autoimmune disease, pregnancy or lactation. A roughly 10 ml volume of fresh peripheral blood provided the PBMCs. Regions amplified from RNA transcripts were the TCR beta CDR3 regions. The TCR CDR3 first-round RT-PCR relied on the HTBI primer set. TCRdb itself ran the multiplex PCR reads through MiXCR, one entry per CDR3 protein. The sample holds fewer than 450,000 distinct CDR3 sequences; about a sixth are singletons and the top ten take 30% to 35%.

The material sequenced was blood. The chain links TRBV4-1 to TRBJ1-1; D unclear. The receptor comes from a woman aged 30 to 39 with Graves' hyperthyroidism that later progressed to Graves' ophthalmopathy. In DNA form, the CDR3 reads TGCGCCAGCAGCAGCCCGGGAAGAGAAGCTTTCTTT. Its translation is CASSSPGREAFF.